What follows are 15 T cell receptor beta chains derived from one specimen sequenced in a study of CD8 T cells in Susac syndrome (dated by TCRdb to between 2018 and 2021). The library was made by the immunoSEQ multiplex PCR assay. RNA was extracted using the RNeasy kit, and roughly 0.5 to 1 microgram was reverse transcribed with random hexamers. TCRdb trimmed public reads at Q25 via fastp, called clones via MiXCR and kept in-frame beta chains. Rows are combined by CDR3 protein, so each entry shows the most common genes and DNA. Within this sample are 170,000 or so distinct CDR3 sequences, with roughly 95% of them counted one time only. The ten largest account for 0.15% to 0.2% of the sample. Sequencing was performed on CD8+ T cells from PBMCs. The source is a human donor with multiple sclerosis.

J is TRBJ2-3 and V is TRBV9; D could derive from TRBD1 or TRBD2 (5 bases each). Trimming removed 2 bases from V and 2 bases from J, with 6 bases in between. Germline CDR1 reads SGDLS; CDR2 reads YYNGEE. The CDR3 totals 13 residues. Here the CDR3 reads CASSVGPTDTQYF. DNA for the CDR3: TGTGCCAGCAGCGTGGGACCCACAGATACGCAGTATTTT. Together with reference TRBV9 and TRBJ2-3, the CDR3 gives the full variable domain: DSGVTQTPKHLITATGQRVTLRCSPRSGDLSVYWYQQSLDQGLQFLIQYYNGEERAKGNILERFSAQQFPDLHSELNLSSLELGDSALYFCASSVGPTDTQYFGPGTRLTVL.

The chain recombines TRBV20-1 with TRBJ1-4; D not certain. Germline lookup yields CDR1 DFQATT and CDR2 SNEGSKA (reference sequence). The CDR3 extends over 13 amino acids. The V end was cut by 6 bases, the J end by 13 bases, with 21 bases between. The CDR3 here is CSAIHDQDSRLFF. For the CDR3, the DNA is TGCAGTGCAATTCACGATCAGGATTCGCGACTGTTTTTT.

The gene calls are TRBV3-1 and TRBJ2-5, with D unclear. V lost 5 bases, J lost 5 bases, and 12 bases lay in between. The germline CDR1 and CDR2 sequences are LGHDT and YNNKEL (reference sequence). The CDR3 runs to 13 residues. CDR3 amino acids: CASSSQPRETQYF. The CDR3 region has the DNA TGTGCCAGCAGCTCCCAACCTAGGGAGACCCAGTACTTC.

V and J are TRBV20-1 and TRBJ2-7; the match to TRBD1 covers 8 bases. V dropped 1 base and J dropped 8; count of bases not matched to a gene: 7. CDR1 is DFQATT, CDR2 SNEGSKA, per germline (reference sequence). This CDR3 contains 13 residues. CDR3 region: CSARVPDRAKQYF. CDR3 in DNA: TGCAGTGCTAGAGTTCCGGACAGGGCCAAGCAGTACTTC.

The V call is TRBV11-2, the J call TRBJ2-2; weak D call: TRBD1 (5 bases). The CDR3 runs to 15 residues. The ends were cut back, 5 bases at V and 4 bases at J, with 14 bases in the middle. Per germline, CDR1 SGHAT and CDR2 FQNNGV. DNA for the CDR3: TGTGCCAGCAGCGACAGAGTGGGGCTCACCGGGGAGCTGTTTTTT. Translating gives CASSDRVGLTGELFF.

This clonotype was recorded only once. V and J are TRBV12-3 or TRBV12-4 and TRBJ2-1; perhaps D is TRBD1 or TRBD2 (5 bases each). Trimming shortened V by 4 bases and J by 6 bases, and 13 bases separated the two germline ends. The CDR3 consists of 14 residues. Here the CDR3 reads CASSSGRILNEQFF. In nucleotides, the CDR3 is TGTGCCAGCAGTTCGGGACGGATTCTCAATGAGCAGTTCTTC.

The CDR3 DNA is TGTGCCAGCTTGTCGGGAGGGTACGAGCAGTACTTC. Translated: CASLSGGYEQYF. The chain has TRBV2 and TRBJ2-7; the match to TRBD2 covers 8 bases. There are 12 residues in the CDR3. The junction had 4 bases not matched to a gene; V was cut back by 8 bases and J by 4 bases. Per germline, CDR1 SNHLY and CDR2 FYNNEI.

The chain employs TRBV5-1 and TRBJ2-3; 12 bases match TRBD2. This CDR3 is 19 amino acids long. The V gene's germline CDR1 is SGHRS and CDR2 YFSETQ. V shed 0 bases, J shed 6 bases, and the junction held 14 bases outside the gene matches. CDR3 sequence reads: CASSLALSELAGGPDTQYF. The CDR3 DNA sequence: TGCGCCAGCAGCTTGGCCTTATCGGAGCTAGCGGGGGGGCCGGATACGCAGTATTTT.

The CDR3: CASSLTSGVDEQYF. CDR3 bases: TGTGCCAGCAGCTTGACTAGCGGTGTTGACGAGCAGTACTTC. The rearrangement joins TRBV7-9 to TRBJ2-7; the match to TRBD2 covers 9 bases. The germline gives CDR1 SEHNR, CDR2 FQNEAQ (reference sequence). J lost 5 bases, V lost 3 bases, and 5 bases had no gene match. CDR3 size: 14 residues.

The chain couples TRBV6-5 to TRBJ2-1; the match to TRBD2 covers 13 bases. The germline CDR1 and CDR2 sequences are MNHEY and SVGAGI. V was pared by 4 bases and J by 8 bases, with 8 bases of the junction left unmatched. The CDR3 is 16 residues long. The CDR3 coding sequence is TGTGCCAGCAGTTGGACGGGACTAGCGGGGTCGGATGAGCAGTTCTTC. Translating gives CASSWTGLAGSDEQFF.

This chain links TRBV25-1 with TRBJ1-1; D unresolved. CDR1 is MGHDK and CDR2 is SYGVNS in the germline V gene. The CDR3 sequence is 18 residues long. Trimming pared 2 bases from V and 0 bases from J, leaving 19 bases between. The CDR3 sequence is CASSEEEFGGWMNTEAFF. In DNA form, the CDR3 reads TGTGCCAGCAGTGAAGAAGAGTTTGGCGGTTGGATGAACACTGAAGCTTTCTTT.

The V and J genes are TRBV4-1 and TRBJ2-4, with 10 bases matching TRBD1. J was trimmed by 6 bases and V by 5 bases; bases with no gene match: 10. Germline values: CDR1 MGHRA, CDR2 YSYEKL. This CDR3 is 16 amino acids long. CDR3 DNA sequence: TGCGCCAGCAGCGACCGGACAGGGGGTATGGGAAACATTCAGTACTTC. As protein: CASSDRTGGMGNIQYF.

This chain connects TRBV11-2 to TRBJ2-7; 7 nucleotides match TRBD2. CDR3 size: 15 residues. J lost 0 bases, V lost 7 bases, and 9 bases had no gene match. Germline V gene sequence: CDR1 SGHAT, CDR2 FQNNGV. The CDR3 spells CASTLSGGGSYEQYF. Written as DNA, the CDR3 is TGTGCCAGCACCTTGTCGGGGGGTGGCTCCTACGAGCAGTACTTC. Using reference TRBV11-2 and TRBJ2-7 for the parts outside the CDR3, the full variable domain is EAGVAQSPRYKIIEKRQSVAFWCNPISGHATLYWYQQILGQGPKLLIQFQNNGVVDDSQLPKDRFSAERLKGVDSTLKIQPAKLEDSAVYLCASTLSGGGSYEQYFGPGTRLTVT.

This chain joins TRBV2 and TRBJ1-2; a possible D gene is TRBD1 (5 bases). Germline V gives CDR1 SNHLY, CDR2 FYNNEI. Trimming took off 8 bases at V and 3 bases at J, with 10 bases between the two ends. The CDR3 sequence is 12 residues long. The CDR3 is CASQTEDYGYTF. CDR3 sequence (DNA): TGTGCCAGCCAGACAGAAGACTATGGCTACACCTTC.

The genes are TRBV5-6 and TRBJ1-2; D unresolved. The CDR3 is made up of 13 amino acids. Germline lookup yields CDR1 SGHDT and CDR2 YYEEEE. Trimming cost V 4 bases and J 6 bases, with 13 bases left between them. The CDR3: CASSPWAADGYTF. CDR3 sequence (DNA): TGTGCCAGCAGCCCTTGGGCCGCGGATGGCTACACCTTC.